At least ten counts were recorded for the clone carrying this T cell receptor (beta chain). The V gene end was trimmed by 5 bases and the J gene end by 6 bases; junction bases not matched to a gene: 14. CDR3 length equals 17 residues. The germline V gene encodes CDR1 SEHNR and CDR2 FQNEAQ (reference sequence). Each CDR3 protein is one row after TCRdb ran MiXCR on the 5' RACE reads. The table lists 65,000 to 85,000 distinct CDR3 sequences, 2.5% to 4% of them singletons. A total of 2 million PBMCs stored at -80 degrees C provided the unsorted libraries. This sample was taken from a study of neurological immune-mediated disorders.

Sample: PBMCs. The clonotype comes from a woman in her forties or fifties with multiple sclerosis. The chain links TRBV7-9 to TRBJ2-2; 8 nucleotides line up with TRBD2. CDR3: CASSRPVRGGPPGELFF. The CDR3 DNA reads as TGTGCCAGCAGCCGCCCGGTCCGGGGGGGTCCTCCCGGGGAGCTGTTTTTT. The variable domain in full, with the rest retrieved from reference TRBV7-9 and TRBJ2-2, is DTGVSQNPRHKITKRGQNVTFRCDPISEHNRLYWYRQTLGQGPEFLTYFQNEAQLEKSRLLSDRFSAERPKGSFSTLEIQRTEQGDSAMYLCASSRPVRGGPPGELFFGEGSRLTVL.